A single sample is the source of the 4 T cell receptor beta chains below, sequenced in a study of long-term antiretroviral therapy in people with HIV. Assay version v3.0 of immunoSEQ was used, and it was run at survey level. The assay was immunoSEQ multiplex PCR, and TCRdb's table has in-frame clones only and misses some. Of around 30,000 clones detected, around 90% appear once; the ten largest clones hold 10% to 15%. The sequencing here drew on unsorted PBMCs, taken 1.1 years after starting antiretroviral therapy. The origin of the receptors is a man between 18 and 29 years old with HIV.

Here the CDR3 reads CATSKFSGRGYNEQFF. The CDR3 DNA reads TGTGCCACCAGCAAATTTAGCGGGAGGGGCTACAATGAGCAGTTCTTC. The gene calls are TRBV15 and TRBJ2-1, with 11 bases aligning to TRBD2. V lost 4 bases to trimming and J lost 3 bases; unmatched junction nucleotides: 5. Germline CDR1 and CDR2: LNHNV and YYDKDF (reference sequence). This CDR3 is built from 16 residues.

The chain recombines TRBV18 with TRBJ2-7; D not resolved. V was cut by 0 bases and J by 5 bases, with 11 bases left in between. This CDR3 has 14 amino acids. Looked up from germline, CDR1 is KGHSH and CDR2 is LQKENI. CDR3 in DNA: TGTGCCAGCTCACCACCCTATTCTGGGGACGAGCAGTACTTC. It translates to CASSPPYSGDEQYF.

The V call is TRBV2, the J call TRBJ2-3; no clear D. The V and J ends lost 3 bases and 7 bases respectively, with 26 bases between them. Germline V gives CDR1 SNHLY, CDR2 FYNNEI. There are 18 residues in the CDR3. The CDR3 sequence is CASSDPASRCCSPNTQYF. CDR3 in DNA: TGTGCCAGCAGTGATCCCGCTTCTCGTTGCTGCAGTCCGAATACGCAGTATTTT.

In this sample, this clone turned up once. The chain joins TRBV7-2 to TRBJ1-2; 7 nucleotides align to TRBD1. The CDR3 extends over 19 amino acids. J lost 1 base, V lost 1 base, and 15 bases had no gene match. The germline gives CDR1 SGHTA, CDR2 FQGNSA. The CDR3 region has the DNA TGTGCCAGCAGCTTAGGGGACAGCCACCCCATCTCGGATAACTATGGCTACACCTTC. Its protein is CASSLGDSHPISDNYGYTF.